This T cell receptor (beta chain) comes out of a study of T cells in Graves' hyperthyroidism and ophthalmopathy. The study, taken as a whole, reports: In validation, the model predicted ophthalmopathy. These predictions came a median approximately six months before onset. Expanded thyroid clonotypes (above 0.001) were mostly also found in blood.

Germline CDR1 and CDR2: SQVTM and ANQGSEA. Trimming stripped 0 bases from V and 6 bases from J, with 6 bases between. This CDR3 spans 12 amino acids. As to this clonotype: As yet, its antigen is unknown. A read error may explain this, as a much larger clone is one base away.

If no ophthalmopathy progression occurred within 18 months, Graves' hyperthyroidism was stable. Diagnoses used clinical symptoms, serum thyroxine and TRAb, thyroid ultrasound and orbital computed tomography. There were TCR beta CDR3 regions amplified from RNA transcripts. The study used the HTBI primer set for a first-round RT-PCR of the TCR CDR3. Each CDR3 protein gets one entry after TCRdb re-called the multiplex PCR reads with MiXCR. The sample records about 840,000 distinct CDR3 sequences, over 35% being singletons. The chain combines TRBV29-1 with TRBJ1-5; D ambiguous. The sequence came from a man in his late teens or twenties with Graves' hyperthyroidism. The sequencing sample was made of blood. In DNA form, the CDR3 reads TGCAGCGTTGAAGAGCCGAGTCAGCCCCAGCATTTT. Translated, it gives CSVEEPSQPQHF.